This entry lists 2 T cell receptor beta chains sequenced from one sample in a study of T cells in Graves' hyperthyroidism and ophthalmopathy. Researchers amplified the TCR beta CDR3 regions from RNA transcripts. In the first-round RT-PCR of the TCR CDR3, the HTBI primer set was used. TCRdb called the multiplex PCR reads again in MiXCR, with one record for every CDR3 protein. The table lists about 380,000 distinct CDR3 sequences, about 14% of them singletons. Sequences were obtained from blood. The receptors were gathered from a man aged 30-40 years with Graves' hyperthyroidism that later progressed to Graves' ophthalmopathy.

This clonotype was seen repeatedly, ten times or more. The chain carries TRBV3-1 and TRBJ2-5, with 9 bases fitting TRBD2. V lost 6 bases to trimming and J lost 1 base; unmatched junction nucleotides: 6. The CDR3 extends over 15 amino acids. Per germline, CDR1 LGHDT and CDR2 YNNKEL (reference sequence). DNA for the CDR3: TGTGCCAGCAGTGGAGGTAGCGGGGGCCAAGAGACCCAGTACTTC. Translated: CASSGGSGGQETQYF.

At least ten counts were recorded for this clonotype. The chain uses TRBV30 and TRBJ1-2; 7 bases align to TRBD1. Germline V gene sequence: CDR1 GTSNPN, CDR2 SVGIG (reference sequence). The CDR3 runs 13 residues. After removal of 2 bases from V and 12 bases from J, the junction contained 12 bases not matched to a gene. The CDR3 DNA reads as TGTGCCTGGAGTAGCCCAGGACAGGACTATAACACCTTC. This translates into CAWSSPGQDYNTF. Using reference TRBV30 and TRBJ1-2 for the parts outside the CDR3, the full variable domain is SQTIHQWPATLVQPVGSPLSLECTVEGTSNPNLYWYRQAAGRGLQLLFYSVGIGQISSEVPQNLSASRPQDRQFILSSKKLLLSDSGFYLCAWSSPGQDYNTFGSGTRLTVV.